The text below deals with one T cell receptor beta chain. This sample is part of a study of cytomegalovirus exposure and HLA in healthy donors. Germline CDR1 and CDR2: ENHRY and SYGVKD. The CDR3 spans 16 residues. The J segment lost 0 bases and the V segment lost 3 bases, leaving 5 bases of the junction unmatched. 60 Vbeta and 13 Jbeta primers were used in PCR. Using immunoSEQ multiplex PCR, the repertoire was profiled, and TCRdb retains in-frame clones only, with some absent. The data show over 150,000 clones, with about 82% seen just once and roughly 7.5% held by the top ten. The chain employs TRBV10-3 and TRBJ2-3; 8 positions match TRBD1. The sample consisted of PBMCs. The receptor was isolated from a woman aged 25 to 39 in good health and CMV-seropositive. The CDR3 here is CAISDPRQGSTDTQYF. In nucleotides, the CDR3 is TGTGCCATCAGTGACCCCCGACAGGGGAGCACAGATACGCAGTATTTT.